This TCR beta chain was profiled in a study of CXCR3-negative and CXCR3-positive naive CD8 T cells. The CDR3 length is 16 residues. Per germline, CDR1 MDHEN and CDR2 SYDVKM. With respect to this clonotype: Its cognate antigen is unknown.

The authors prepared UMI-labeled TRB cDNA libraries by 5' RACE. No DNA is given; TCRdb re-called the 5' RACE reads and lists each CDR3 protein once. This table lists over 100,000 distinct CDR3 sequences. General study findings and limits: Between one naive subset and the other, surface CD5 was comparable, and TCR strength was inferred from TRB CDR3 properties. The study found CXCR3 expression partially decreased after cryopreservation and ran most assays on fresh PBMCs. Comparably high diversity marked both naive subsets, whereas memory CD8+ cells had much lower diversity. When CXCR3-positive naive cells were set against CXCR3-negative naive cells, the former had more hydrophobic TRB CDR3s.

The chain recombines TRBV28 with TRBJ2-1; TCRdb proposes TRBD2, but this gene call is untestable without DNA. This clonotype was obtained from a human donor in good health. Some clones in this sample may be carry-over from other donors' samples. Input material: naive CXCR3+ CD8+ T cells from blood. Stated subset: CD45RO-CCR7+CD27+CD95- naive CD8+ T cells expressing CXCR3 (TNR3+). The CDR3 loop reads CASSSSGSGIGNEQFF.